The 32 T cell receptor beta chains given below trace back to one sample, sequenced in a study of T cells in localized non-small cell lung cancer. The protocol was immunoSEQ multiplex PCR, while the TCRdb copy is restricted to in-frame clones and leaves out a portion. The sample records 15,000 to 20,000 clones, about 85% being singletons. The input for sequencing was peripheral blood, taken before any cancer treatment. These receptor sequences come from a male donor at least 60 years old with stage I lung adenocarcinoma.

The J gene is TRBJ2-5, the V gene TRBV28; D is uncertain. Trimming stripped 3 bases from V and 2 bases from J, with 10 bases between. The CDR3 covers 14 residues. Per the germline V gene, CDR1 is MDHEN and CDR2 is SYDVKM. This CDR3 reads CASSLSQAQETQYF. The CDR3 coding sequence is TGTGCCAGCAGTTTGAGCCAGGCACAAGAGACCCAGTACTTC. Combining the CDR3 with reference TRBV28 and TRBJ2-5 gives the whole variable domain DVKVTQSSRYLVKRTGEKVFLECVQDMDHENMFWYRQDPGLGLRLIYFSYDVKMKEKGDIPEGYSVSREKKERFSLILESASTNQTSMYLCASSLSQAQETQYFGPGTRLLVL.

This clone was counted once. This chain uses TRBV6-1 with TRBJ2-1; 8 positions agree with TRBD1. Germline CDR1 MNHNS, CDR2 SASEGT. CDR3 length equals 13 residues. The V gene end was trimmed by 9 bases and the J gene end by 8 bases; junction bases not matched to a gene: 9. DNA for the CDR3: TGTGCCAGTGCTTCCAGGGGGCTGGATGAGCAGTTCTTC. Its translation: CASASRGLDEQFF.

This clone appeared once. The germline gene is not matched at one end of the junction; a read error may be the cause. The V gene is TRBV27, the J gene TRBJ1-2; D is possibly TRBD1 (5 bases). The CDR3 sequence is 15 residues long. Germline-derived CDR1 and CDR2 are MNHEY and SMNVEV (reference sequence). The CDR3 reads CASSRDREANYGYAF. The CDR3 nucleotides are TGTGCCAGCAGCCGTGACAGAGAAGCTAACTATGGCTACGCCTTC.

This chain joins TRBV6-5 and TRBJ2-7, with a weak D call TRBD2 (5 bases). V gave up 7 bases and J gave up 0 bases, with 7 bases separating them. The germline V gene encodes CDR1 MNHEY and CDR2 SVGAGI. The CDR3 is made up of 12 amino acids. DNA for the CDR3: TGTGCCAGCAAAGGGAGCTCCTACGAGCAGTACTTC. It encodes CASKGSSYEQYF.

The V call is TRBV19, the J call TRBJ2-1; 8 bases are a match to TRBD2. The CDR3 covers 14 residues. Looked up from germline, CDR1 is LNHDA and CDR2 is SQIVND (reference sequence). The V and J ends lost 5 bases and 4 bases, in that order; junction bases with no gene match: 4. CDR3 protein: CASSVRGGYNEQFF. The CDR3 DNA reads TGTGCCAGTAGTGTCCGGGGGGGATACAATGAGCAGTTCTTC.

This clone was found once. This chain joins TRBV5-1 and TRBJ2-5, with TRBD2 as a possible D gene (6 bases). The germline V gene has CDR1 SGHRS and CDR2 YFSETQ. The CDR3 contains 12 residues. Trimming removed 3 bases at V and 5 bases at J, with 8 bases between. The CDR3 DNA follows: TGCGCCAGCAGCTCCCGGGAGGAGACCCAGTACTTC. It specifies CASSSREETQYF. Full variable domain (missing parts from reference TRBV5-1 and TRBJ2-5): KAGVTQTPRYLIKTRGQQVTLSCSPISGHRSVSWYQQTPGQGLQFLFEYFSETQRNKGNFPGRFSGRQFSNSRSEMNVSTLELGDSALYLCASSSREETQYFGPGTRLLVL.

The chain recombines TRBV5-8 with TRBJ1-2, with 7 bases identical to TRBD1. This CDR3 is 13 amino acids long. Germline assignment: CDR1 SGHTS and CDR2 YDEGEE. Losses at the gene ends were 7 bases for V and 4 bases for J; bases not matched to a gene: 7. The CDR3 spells CASGDRVAYGYTF. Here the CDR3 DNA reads TGTGCCAGCGGAGACAGGGTGGCCTATGGCTACACCTTC.

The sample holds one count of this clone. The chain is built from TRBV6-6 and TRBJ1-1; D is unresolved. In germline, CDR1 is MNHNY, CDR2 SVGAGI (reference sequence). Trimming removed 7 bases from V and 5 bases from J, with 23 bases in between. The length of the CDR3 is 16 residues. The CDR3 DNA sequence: TGTGCCAGCACTATTACGGGAGGTAGGCGAGGGACTGAAGCTTTCTTT. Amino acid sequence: CASTITGGRRGTEAFF.

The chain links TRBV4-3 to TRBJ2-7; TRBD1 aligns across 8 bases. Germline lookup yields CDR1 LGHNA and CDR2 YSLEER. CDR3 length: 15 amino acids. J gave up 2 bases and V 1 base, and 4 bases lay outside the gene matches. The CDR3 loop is CASSQGQGIAYEQYF. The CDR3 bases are TGCGCCAGCAGCCAAGGACAGGGGATTGCCTACGAGCAGTACTTC.

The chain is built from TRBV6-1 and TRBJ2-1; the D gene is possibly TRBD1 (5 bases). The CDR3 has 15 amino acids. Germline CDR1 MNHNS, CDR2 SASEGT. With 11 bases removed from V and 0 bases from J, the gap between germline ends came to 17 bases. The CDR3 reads CASLVRQNSYNEQFF. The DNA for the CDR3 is TGTGCCTCCCTAGTCCGACAGAACTCCTACAATGAGCAGTTCTTC.

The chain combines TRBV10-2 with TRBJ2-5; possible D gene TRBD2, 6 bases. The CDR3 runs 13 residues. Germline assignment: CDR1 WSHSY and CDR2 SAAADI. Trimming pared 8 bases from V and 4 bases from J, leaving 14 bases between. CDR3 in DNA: TGCGCCAGCGACCCCGGGGGATCAGAGACCCAGTACTTC. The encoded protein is CASDPGGSETQYF.

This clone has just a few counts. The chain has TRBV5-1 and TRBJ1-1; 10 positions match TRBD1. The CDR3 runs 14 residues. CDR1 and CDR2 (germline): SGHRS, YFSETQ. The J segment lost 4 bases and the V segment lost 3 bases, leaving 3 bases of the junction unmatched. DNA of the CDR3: TGCGCCAGCAGCTCGACAGGGGGCCTCACTGAAGCTTTCTTT. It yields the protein CASSSTGGLTEAFF.

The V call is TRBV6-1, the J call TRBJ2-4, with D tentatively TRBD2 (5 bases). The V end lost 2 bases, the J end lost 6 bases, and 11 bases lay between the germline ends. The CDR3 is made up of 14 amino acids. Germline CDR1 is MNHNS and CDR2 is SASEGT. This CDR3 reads CASSERAAGNIQYF. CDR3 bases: TGTGCCAGCAGTGAAAGGGCTGCGGGAAACATTCAGTACTTC.

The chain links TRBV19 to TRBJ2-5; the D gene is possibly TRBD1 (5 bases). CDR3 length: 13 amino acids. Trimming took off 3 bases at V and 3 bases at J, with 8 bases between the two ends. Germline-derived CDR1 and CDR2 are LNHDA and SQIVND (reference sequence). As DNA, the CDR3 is TGTGCCAGTAGTATTGGACATAAAGAGACCCAGTACTTC. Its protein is CASSIGHKETQYF.

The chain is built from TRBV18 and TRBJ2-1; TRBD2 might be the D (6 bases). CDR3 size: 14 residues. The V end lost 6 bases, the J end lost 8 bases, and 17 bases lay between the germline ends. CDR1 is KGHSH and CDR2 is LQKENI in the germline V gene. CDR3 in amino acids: CASSTGGERDEQFF. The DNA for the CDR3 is TGTGCCAGCTCCACCGGAGGGGAGCGCGATGAGCAGTTCTTC. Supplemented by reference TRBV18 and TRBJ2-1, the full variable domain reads NAGVMQNPRHLVRRRGQEARLRCSPMKGHSHVYWYRQLPEEGLKFMVYLQKENIIDESGMPKERFSAEFPKEGPSILRIQQVVRGDSAAYFCASSTGGERDEQFFGPGTRLTVL.

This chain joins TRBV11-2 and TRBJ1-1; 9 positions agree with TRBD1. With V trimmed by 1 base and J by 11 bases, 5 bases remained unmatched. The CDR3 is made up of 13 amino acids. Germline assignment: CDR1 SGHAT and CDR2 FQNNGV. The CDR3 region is CASSLARTGAAFF. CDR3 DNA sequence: TGTGCCAGCAGCTTAGCCCGGACAGGGGCGGCTTTCTTT.

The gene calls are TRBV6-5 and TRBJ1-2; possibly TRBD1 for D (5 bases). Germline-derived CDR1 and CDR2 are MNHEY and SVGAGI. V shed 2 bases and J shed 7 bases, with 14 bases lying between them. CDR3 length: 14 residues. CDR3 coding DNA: TGTGCCAGCAGTTACGAGCGGCCCGGGGGTGGCTACACCTTC. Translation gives CASSYERPGGGYTF.

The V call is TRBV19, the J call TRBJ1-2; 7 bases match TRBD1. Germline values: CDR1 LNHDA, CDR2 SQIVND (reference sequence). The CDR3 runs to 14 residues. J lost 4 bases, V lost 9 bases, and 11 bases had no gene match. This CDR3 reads CASSGAGGGYGYTF. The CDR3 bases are TGTGCCAGCAGTGGAGCAGGGGGAGGCTATGGCTACACCTTC.

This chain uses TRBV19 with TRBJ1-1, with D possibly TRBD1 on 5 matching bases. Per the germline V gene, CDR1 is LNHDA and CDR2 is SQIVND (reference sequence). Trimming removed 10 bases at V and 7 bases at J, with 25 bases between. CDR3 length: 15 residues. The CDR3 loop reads CATSGPDNSFHEAFF. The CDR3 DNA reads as TGTGCCACCTCGGGTCCGGACAATTCGTTTCATGAAGCTTTCTTT.

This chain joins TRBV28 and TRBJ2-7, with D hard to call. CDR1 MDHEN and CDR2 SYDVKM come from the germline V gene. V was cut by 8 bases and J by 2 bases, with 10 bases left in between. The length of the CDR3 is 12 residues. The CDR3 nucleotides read TGTGCCAGCTCCTTGCTGGCCTACGAGCAGTACTTC. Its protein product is CASSLLAYEQYF.

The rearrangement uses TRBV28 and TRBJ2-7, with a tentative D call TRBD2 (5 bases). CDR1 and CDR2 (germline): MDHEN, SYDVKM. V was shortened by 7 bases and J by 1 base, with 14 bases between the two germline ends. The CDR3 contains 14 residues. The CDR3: CASTLRRVSYEQYF. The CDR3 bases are TGTGCCAGCACCCTAAGGCGGGTTTCCTACGAGCAGTACTTC.

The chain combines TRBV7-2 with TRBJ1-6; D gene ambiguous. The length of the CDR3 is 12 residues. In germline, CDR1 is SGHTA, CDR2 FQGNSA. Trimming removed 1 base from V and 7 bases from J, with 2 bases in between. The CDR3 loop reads CASSLVNSPLHF. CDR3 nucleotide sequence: TGTGCCAGCAGCTTAGTCAATTCACCCCTCCACTTT.

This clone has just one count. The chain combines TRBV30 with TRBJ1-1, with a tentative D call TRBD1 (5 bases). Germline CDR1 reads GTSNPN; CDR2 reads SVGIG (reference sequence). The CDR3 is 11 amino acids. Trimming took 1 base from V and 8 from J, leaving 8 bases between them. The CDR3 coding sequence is TGTGCCTGGAGTGGACGGACAGAAGCTTTCTTT. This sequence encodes CAWSGRTEAFF.

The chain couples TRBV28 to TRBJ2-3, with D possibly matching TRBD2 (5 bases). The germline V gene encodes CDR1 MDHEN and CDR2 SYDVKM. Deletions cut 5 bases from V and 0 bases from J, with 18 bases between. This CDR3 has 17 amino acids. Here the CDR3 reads CASSPPFAGSSTDTQYF. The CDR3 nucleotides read TGTGCCAGCAGTCCCCCTTTCGCGGGCTCTAGCACAGATACGCAGTATTTT. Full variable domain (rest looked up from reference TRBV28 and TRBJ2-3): DVKVTQSSRYLVKRTGEKVFLECVQDMDHENMFWYRQDPGLGLRLIYFSYDVKMKEKGDIPEGYSVSREKKERFSLILESASTNQTSMYLCASSPPFAGSSTDTQYFGPGTRLTVL.

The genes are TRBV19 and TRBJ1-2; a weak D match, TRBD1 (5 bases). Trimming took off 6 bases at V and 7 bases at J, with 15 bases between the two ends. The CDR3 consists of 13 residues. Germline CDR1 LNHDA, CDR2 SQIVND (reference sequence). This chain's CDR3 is CASSRPGGLGYTF. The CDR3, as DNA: TGTGCCAGTAGCCGCCCGGGGGGTCTTGGCTACACCTTC.

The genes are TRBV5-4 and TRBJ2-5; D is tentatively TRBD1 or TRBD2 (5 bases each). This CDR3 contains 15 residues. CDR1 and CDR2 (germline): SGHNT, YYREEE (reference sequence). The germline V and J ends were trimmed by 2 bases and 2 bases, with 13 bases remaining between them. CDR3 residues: CASSLEGRGQETQYF. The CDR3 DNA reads TGTGCCAGCAGCTTAGAGGGACGGGGACAAGAGACCCAGTACTTC.

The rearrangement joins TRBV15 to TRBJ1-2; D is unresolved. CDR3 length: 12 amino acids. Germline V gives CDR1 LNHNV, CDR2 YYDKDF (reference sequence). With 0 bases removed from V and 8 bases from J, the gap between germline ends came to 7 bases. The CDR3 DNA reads TGTGCCACCAGCAGAGACAGAGGGGGCTACACCTTC. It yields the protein CATSRDRGGYTF.

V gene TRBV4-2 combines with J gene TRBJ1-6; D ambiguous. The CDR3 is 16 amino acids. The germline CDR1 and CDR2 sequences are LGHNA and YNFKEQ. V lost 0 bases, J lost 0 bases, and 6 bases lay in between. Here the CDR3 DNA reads TGTGCCAGCAGCCAAGATTACAGCTCCTATAATTCACCCCTCCACTTT. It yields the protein CASSQDYSSYNSPLHF.

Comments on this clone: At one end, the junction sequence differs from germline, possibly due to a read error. The CDR3 loop is CASSSLGGQEIQYF. The CDR3 nucleotides are TGTGCCAGCAGTTCCCTGGGGGGACAAGAGATCCAGTACTTC. The chain is built from TRBV6-6 and TRBJ2-5, with D perhaps TRBD1 or TRBD2 (6 bases each). CDR3 length: 14 residues. CDR1 and CDR2 (germline): MNHNY, SVGAGI (reference sequence).

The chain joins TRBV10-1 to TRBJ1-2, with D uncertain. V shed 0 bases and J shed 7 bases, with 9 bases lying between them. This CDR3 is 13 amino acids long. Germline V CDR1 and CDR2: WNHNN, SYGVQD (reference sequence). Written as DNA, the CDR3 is TGCGCCAGCAGTGAGTCGACGGTGGTTGGCTACACCTTC. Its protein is CASSESTVVGYTF.

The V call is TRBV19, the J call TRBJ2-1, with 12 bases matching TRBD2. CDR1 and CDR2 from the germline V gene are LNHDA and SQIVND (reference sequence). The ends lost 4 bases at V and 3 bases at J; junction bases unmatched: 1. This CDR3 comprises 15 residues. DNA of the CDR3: TGTGCCAGTAGTAAGACTAGCGGGAGCTACAATGAGCAGTTCTTC. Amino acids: CASSKTSGSYNEQFF.

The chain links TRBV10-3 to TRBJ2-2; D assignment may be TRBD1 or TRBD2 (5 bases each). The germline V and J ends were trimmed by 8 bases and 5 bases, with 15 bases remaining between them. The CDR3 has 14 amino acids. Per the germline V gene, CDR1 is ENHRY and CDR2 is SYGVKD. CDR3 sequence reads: CAIGDGLRTGELFF. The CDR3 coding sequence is TGTGCCATCGGGGACGGACTCAGGACCGGGGAGCTGTTTTTT.